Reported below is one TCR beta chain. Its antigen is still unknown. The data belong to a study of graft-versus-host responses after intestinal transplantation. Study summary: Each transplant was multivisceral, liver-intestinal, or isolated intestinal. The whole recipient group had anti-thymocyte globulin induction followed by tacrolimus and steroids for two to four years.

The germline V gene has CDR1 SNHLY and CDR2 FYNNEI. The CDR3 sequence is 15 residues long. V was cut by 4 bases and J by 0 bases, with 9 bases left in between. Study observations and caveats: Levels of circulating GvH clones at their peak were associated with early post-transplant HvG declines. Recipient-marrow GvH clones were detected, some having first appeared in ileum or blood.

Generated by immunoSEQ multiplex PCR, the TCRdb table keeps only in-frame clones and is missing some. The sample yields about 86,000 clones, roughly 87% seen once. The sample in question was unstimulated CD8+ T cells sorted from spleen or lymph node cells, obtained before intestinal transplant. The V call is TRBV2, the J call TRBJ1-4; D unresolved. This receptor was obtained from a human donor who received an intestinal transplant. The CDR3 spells CASSVSATTNEKLFF. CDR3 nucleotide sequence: TGTGCCAGCAGTGTGTCAGCTACAACTAATGAAAAACTGTTTTTT.